This TCR beta chain was sequenced for a study of control samples from healthy donors and cancer patients. This clone was detected only once. The assay was immunoSEQ multiplex PCR, and TCRdb's table has in-frame clones only and misses some. The profile shows about 410,000 clones, around nine tenths of them singletons. The germline V and J ends were trimmed by 5 bases and 3 bases, with 10 bases remaining between them. The CDR3 has 14 amino acids. The germline CDR1 and CDR2 sequences are ENHRY and SYGVKD. V usage is TRBV10-3 and J usage is TRBJ2-2; D is uncertain. Sequenced input: PBMCs. The source is a man aged 40-49 years with head and neck cancer. CDR3 protein: CAISTDRYTGELFF. CDR3 coding DNA: TGTGCCATCAGTACAGATAGGTACACCGGGGAGCTGTTTTTT.